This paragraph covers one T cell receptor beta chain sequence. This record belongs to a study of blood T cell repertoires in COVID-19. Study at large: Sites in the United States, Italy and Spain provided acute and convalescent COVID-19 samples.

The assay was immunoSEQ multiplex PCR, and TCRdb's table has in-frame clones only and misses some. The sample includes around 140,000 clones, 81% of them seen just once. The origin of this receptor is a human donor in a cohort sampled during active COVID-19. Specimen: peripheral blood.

The CDR3 loop reads CASSPGEANGNEQFF. The CDR3 coding sequence is TGCGCCAGCAGCCCTGGAGAGGCGAACGGGAATGAGCAGTTCTTC. V and J are TRBV5-1 and TRBJ2-1; D is unclear. CDR1 SGHRS and CDR2 YFSETQ come from the germline V gene. The CDR3 covers 15 residues. Trimming shortened V by 4 bases and J by 7 bases, and 18 bases separated the two germline ends.